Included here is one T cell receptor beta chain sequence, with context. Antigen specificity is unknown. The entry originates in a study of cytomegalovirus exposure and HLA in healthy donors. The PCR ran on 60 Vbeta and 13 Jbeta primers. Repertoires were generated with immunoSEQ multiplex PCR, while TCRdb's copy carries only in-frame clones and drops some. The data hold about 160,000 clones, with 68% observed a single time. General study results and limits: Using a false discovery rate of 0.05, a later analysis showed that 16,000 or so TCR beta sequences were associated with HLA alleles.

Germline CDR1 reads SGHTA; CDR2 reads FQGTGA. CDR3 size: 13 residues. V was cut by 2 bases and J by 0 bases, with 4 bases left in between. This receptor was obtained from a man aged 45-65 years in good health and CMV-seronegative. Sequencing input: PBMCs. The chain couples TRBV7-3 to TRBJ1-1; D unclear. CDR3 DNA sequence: TGTGCCAGCAGCTTATCCATGAACACTGAAGCTTTCTTT. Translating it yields CASSLSMNTEAFF. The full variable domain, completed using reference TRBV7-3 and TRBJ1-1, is GAGVSQTPSNKVTEKGKYVELRCDPISGHTALYWYRQSLGQGPEFLIYFQGTGAADDSGLPNDRFFAVRPEGSVSTLKIQRTERGDSAVYLCASSLSMNTEAFFGQGTRLTVV.